The entry below describes one T cell receptor beta chain. Its specificity is not known. Use of 60 Vbeta and 13 Jbeta primers characterized the PCR. Profiling relied on immunoSEQ multiplex PCR, and the TCRdb table lists in-frame clones only, not all of them. The table records about 83,000 clones, more than 80% of them present only once. The entry originates in a study of cytomegalovirus exposure and HLA in healthy donors. Study outcomes and limitations: The study listed 164 cytomegalovirus-associated TCR beta chains. In a later analysis, a genetic analysis reported fewer productive-TCR N-insertions in an Asian-associated ancestry cluster than the cohort average. Later analysis revealed greater clonal expansion in HLA-associated TCR beta chains than in equally common others.

The sequence derives from a woman aged 30 to 39 in good health and CMV-seronegative. Input material: PBMCs.

CDR3 sequence reads: CASSSGTGTYNEQFF. Here the CDR3 DNA reads TGCGCCAGCAGCTCCGGGACAGGGACCTACAATGAGCAGTTCTTC. V is TRBV5-1 and J is TRBJ2-1; 9 positions match TRBD1. Germline trimming cut 3 bases from V and 2 bases from J; bases unmatched to any gene: 3. Germline V gene data show CDR1 as SGHRS and CDR2 as YFSETQ. The CDR3 spans 15 residues.